The 5 T cell receptor beta chains reported below all come from one sample, sequenced in a study of CD8 T cells in Susac syndrome. Random-hexamer reverse transcription was applied to roughly 0.45 to 1 ug RNA. TCRdb fed the immunoSEQ multiplex PCR reads into MiXCR, producing one record per CDR3 protein. The profile shows about 190,000 distinct CDR3 sequences, 95% of them singletons. The material sequenced was CD4+ T cells from PBMCs. These receptors were taken from a human donor with Susac syndrome.

The V and J genes are TRBV25-1 and TRBJ2-7, with a weak D call TRBD1 (5 bases). Germline lookup yields CDR1 MGHDK and CDR2 SYGVNS. The V end was cut by 3 bases, the J end by 0 bases, with 9 bases between. CDR3 length: 14 residues. In DNA form, the CDR3 reads TGTGCCAGCAGTGAGGACACACACTCCTACGAGCAGTACTTC. It encodes CASSEDTHSYEQYF.

The chain links TRBV20-1 to TRBJ1-4; 8 bases align to TRBD1. This CDR3 is 13 amino acids long. The germline V gene has CDR1 DFQATT and CDR2 SNEGSKA (reference sequence). J gave up 8 bases and V 5 bases, and 7 bases lay outside the gene matches. The CDR3 nucleotides are TGCAGTGCTTCTGGACAGGGAGGCGAAAAACTGTTTTTT. This encodes CSASGQGGEKLFF.

The chain has TRBV5-6 and TRBJ2-2, with D tentatively TRBD1 (5 bases). With 3 bases removed from V and 8 bases from J, the gap between germline ends came to 5 bases. The CDR3 is 11 residues long. CDR1 SGHDT and CDR2 YYEEEE come from the germline V gene. DNA for the CDR3: TGTGCCAGCAGCTACAGGGGGGAGCTGTTTTTT. Its translation is CASSYRGELFF.

The chain combines TRBV20-1 with TRBJ2-7; 7 bases line up with TRBD1. With V trimmed by 6 bases and J by 3 bases, 11 bases remained unmatched. The CDR3 consists of 14 residues. Looked up from germline, CDR1 is DFQATT and CDR2 is SNEGSKA (reference sequence). Here the CDR3 DNA reads TGCAGTGCCCAAGGGGGCAGCCAGATCTACGAGCAGTACTTC. The encoded protein is CSAQGGSQIYEQYF.

This chain links TRBV5-4 with TRBJ2-6, with TRBD1 matching over 9 bases. The CDR3 contains 16 residues. Germline V gene lookup returns CDR1 SGHNT and CDR2 YYREEE (reference sequence). V lost 4 bases, J lost 2 bases, and 4 bases stayed unmatched. This CDR3 is CASSINRGPGANVLTF. DNA for the CDR3: TGTGCCAGCAGCATAAACAGGGGGCCTGGGGCCAACGTCCTGACTTTC.